This T cell receptor (beta chain) emerged from a study of identical twins (dated by TCRdb to the mid-2010s). Turning to the overall study: The study deep-sequenced TCR alpha and beta repertoires from monozygotic twins, unrelated adults of various ages and cord blood to test whether fetal clonotypes persist. Replicate twin experiments were performed at different times using different library preparation protocols to rule out contamination.

There are 16 amino acids in the CDR3, from cysteine to phenylalanine inclusive. CDR3 DNA only is kept here, 48 bases in frame from base 1. Via the germline V gene, CDR1 is SGHDN and CDR2 FVKESK. V is reduced by 4 bases and J by 1 base, leaving a spacing of 16 bases between them. This clonotype was picked up many times. Its binding antigen is unknown. Nothing much larger sits one base from this clone, and base qualities are not available. Library creation used 5' RACE. The sequencer listed for this sample is Illumina HiSeq 2000. Template switching added a universal primer binding site, and the final cDNA carried a unique molecular identifier that allowed TCR cDNA molecules to be counted accurately. First-strand cDNA for TCR alpha and beta chains was synthesized from specific primers in the conserved constant-segment region. To control for contamination, every cDNA library was double barcoded, receiving both a SMART-Mk sample barcode and Illumina barcodes. Two successive PCR steps introduced TruSeq adapter sequences along with Illumina sample barcodes. TCR alpha and beta cDNA libraries were sequenced on the Illumina HiSeq platform with custom primers. Regarding the original processing steps: MiGEC was used to process raw reads and extract unique molecular identifiers, and MiXCR was used to find CDR3 positions. For each individual, recombination models were inferred using an EM algorithm with the repgenHMM and IGoR tools. Shared clonotype analysis was performed with the tcR package in R, normalizing sharing by the product of cloneset sizes. Out-of-frame nonproductive sequences were analyzed to study raw recombination free of thymic and clonal selection effects. Starting from the raw public reads, TCRdb applied fastp trimming at Q25, assembled clones with MiXCR and retained in-frame beta chains. Identical CDR3 protein sequences are pooled into one entry, listed with their most common genes and DNA. TCRdb's processing, not the authors' own work, is the source of the V and J calls. For this sample the table gives a few hundred thousand distinct CDR3 sequences, of which 10% were detected only once. The ten largest clones take up 9% to 10% of the sample.

Overall study outcomes, separate from this receptor: In beta out-of-frame sequences, excess twin sharing was weaker, because having fewer shared sequences lowered the signal-to-noise ratio. Fewer insertions were carried by abundant cord blood beta clonotypes; a weaker similar trend was observed in young adult naive repertoires, while no such trend was observed in memory repertoires. Out-of-frame TCR alpha sequences shared between twins showed an excess of low generation-probability sequences compared with coincidental sharing between unrelated individuals. Conclusions relied on cross-sectional statistical analysis, since the same donors could not be followed over many years. Zero-insertion analyses could be partly confounded by invariant T cells such as MAIT and iNKT, though diverse VJ usage argued against such confounding for most clonotypes. In monozygotic twins, recombination models systematically underestimated out-of-frame TCR alpha sharing, but the models matched the sharing seen between unrelated individuals.

Every donor was a healthy Caucasian. Miltenyi CD45RO+ enrichment and human naive T-cell isolation kits were used to isolate memory (CD45RO+) and naive T cells from PBMC. This sequence was found in a man aged 45-60 years in good health. Input material: memory T cells sorted from blood. This sample's cell subset or site label indicates: CD45RO+ enriched T cells. The chain uses TRBV14 and TRBJ1-2, with no confidently assigned D gene. This receptor has the CDR3 CASSPNDMWINYGYTF. The DNA sequence follows: TGTGCCAGCAGCCCGAATGACATGTGGATTAACTATGGCTACACCTTC.